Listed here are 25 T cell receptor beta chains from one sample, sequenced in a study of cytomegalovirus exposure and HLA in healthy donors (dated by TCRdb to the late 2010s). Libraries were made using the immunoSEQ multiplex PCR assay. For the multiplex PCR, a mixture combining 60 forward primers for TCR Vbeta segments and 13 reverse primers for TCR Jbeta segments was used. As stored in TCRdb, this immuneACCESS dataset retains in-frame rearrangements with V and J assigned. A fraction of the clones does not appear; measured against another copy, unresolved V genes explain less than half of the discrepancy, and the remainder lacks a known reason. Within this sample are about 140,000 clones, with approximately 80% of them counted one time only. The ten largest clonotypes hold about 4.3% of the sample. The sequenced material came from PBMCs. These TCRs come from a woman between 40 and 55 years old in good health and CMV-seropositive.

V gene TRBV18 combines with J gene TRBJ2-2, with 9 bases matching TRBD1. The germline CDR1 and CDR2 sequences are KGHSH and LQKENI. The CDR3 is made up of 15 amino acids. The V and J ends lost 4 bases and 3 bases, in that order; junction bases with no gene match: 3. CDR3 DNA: TGTGCCAGCTCACTTCGGGACAGGGACACCGGGGAGCTGTTTTTT. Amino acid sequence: CASSLRDRDTGELFF.

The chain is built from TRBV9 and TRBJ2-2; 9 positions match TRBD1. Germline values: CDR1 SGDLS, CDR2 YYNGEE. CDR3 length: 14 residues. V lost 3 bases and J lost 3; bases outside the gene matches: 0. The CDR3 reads CASSGTGDTGELFF. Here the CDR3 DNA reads TGTGCCAGCAGCGGGACAGGGGACACCGGGGAGCTGTTTTTT.

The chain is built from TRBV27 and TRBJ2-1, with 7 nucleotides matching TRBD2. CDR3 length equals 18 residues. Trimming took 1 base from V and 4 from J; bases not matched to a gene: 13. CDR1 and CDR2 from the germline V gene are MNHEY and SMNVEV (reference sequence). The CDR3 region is CASSLFFSRDYAYNEQFF. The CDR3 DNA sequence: TGTGCCAGCAGTTTATTTTTTTCGAGGGACTACGCTTACAATGAGCAGTTCTTC.

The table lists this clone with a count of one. The CDR3 DNA is TGCGCCAGCAGCCAAGATCGGACTAGCGGGGGCTTAACCTACAATGAGCAGTTCTTC. Translating it yields CASSQDRTSGGLTYNEQFF. The V call is TRBV4-3, the J call TRBJ2-1, with 13 nucleotides matching TRBD2. Trimming cost V 0 bases and J 2 bases; bases outside gene matches: 7. The germline V gene has CDR1 LGHNA and CDR2 YSLEER. The CDR3 runs to 19 residues.

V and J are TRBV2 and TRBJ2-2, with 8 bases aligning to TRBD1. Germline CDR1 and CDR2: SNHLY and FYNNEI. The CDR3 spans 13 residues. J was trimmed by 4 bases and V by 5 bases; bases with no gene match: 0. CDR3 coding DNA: TGTGCCAGCAGTCAGGGGGCCACCGGGGAGCTGTTTTTT. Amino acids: CASSQGATGELFF.

The CDR3 region is CASSPGQISSYNSPLHF. The CDR3 DNA follows: TGTGCCAGTAGTCCGGGACAGATCAGCTCCTATAATTCACCCCTCCACTTT. The genes are TRBV19 and TRBJ1-6, with TRBD1 identical over 7 bases. Germline CDR1 reads LNHDA; CDR2 reads SQIVND (reference sequence). CDR3 length: 17 amino acids. With 5 bases clipped from V and 0 bases from J, the junction kept 7 bases outside the gene matches.

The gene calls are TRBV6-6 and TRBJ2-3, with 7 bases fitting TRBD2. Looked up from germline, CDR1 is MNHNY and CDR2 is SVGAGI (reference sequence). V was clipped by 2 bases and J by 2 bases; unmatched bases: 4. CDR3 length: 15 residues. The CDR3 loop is CASSYPGLNTDTQYF. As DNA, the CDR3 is TGTGCCAGCAGTTACCCGGGACTAAACACAGATACGCAGTATTTT.

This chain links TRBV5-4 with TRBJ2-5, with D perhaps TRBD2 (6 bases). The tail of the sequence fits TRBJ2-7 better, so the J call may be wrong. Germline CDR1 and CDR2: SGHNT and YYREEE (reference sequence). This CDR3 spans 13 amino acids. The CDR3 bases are TGTGCCAGCAGCGCGGGACTGGCCTACGAGCAGTACTTC. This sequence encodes CASSAGLAYEQYF.

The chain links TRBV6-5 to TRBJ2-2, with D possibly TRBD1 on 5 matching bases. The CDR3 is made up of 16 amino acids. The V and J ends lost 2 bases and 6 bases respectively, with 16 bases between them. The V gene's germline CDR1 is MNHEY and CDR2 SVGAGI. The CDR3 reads CASSYLWQGTPGELFF. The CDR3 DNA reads TGTGCCAGCAGTTACCTTTGGCAGGGCACCCCCGGGGAGCTGTTTTTT.

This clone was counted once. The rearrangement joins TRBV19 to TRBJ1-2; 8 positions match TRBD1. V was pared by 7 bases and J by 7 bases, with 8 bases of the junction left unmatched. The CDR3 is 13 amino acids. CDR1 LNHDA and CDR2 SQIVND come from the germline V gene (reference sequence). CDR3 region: CASTADRGFGYTF. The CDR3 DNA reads TGTGCCAGTACCGCCGACAGGGGTTTTGGCTACACCTTC.

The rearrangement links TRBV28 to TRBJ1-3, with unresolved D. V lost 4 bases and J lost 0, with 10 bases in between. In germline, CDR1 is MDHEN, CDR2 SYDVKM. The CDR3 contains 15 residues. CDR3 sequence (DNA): TGTGCCAGCAGTTCCGCCGATAGCTCTGGAAACACCATATATTTT. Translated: CASSSADSSGNTIYF.

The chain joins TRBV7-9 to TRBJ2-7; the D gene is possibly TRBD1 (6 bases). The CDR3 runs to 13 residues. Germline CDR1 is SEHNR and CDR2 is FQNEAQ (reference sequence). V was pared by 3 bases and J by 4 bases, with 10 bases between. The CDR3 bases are TGTGCCAGCAGCTTTACTGGGACATACGAGCAGTACTTC. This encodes CASSFTGTYEQYF.

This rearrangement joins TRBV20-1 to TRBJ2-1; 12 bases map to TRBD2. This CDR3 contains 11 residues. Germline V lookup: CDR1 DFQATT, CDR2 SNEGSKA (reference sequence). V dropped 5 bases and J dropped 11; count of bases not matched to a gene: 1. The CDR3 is CSAGLAGKQFF. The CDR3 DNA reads TGCAGTGCTGGACTAGCGGGGAAGCAGTTCTTC.

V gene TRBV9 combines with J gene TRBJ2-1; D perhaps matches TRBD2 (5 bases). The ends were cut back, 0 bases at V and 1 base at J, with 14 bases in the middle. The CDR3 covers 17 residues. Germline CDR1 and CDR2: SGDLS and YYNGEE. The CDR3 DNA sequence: TGTGCCAGCAGCGTAGGGCTCCGGGATCTATCCTACAATGAGCAGTTCTTC. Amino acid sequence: CASSVGLRDLSYNEQFF.

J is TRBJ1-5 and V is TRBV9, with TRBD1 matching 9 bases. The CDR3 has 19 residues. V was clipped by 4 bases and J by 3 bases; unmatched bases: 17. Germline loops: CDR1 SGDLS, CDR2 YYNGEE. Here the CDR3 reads CASSSCRDREGGYNQPQHF. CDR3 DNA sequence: TGTGCCAGCAGCTCCTGCCGGGACAGGGAGGGAGGGTACAATCAGCCCCAGCATTTT.

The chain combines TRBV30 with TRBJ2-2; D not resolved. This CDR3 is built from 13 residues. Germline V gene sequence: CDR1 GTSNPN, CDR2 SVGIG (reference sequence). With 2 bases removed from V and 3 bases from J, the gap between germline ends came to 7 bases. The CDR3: CAWSPRYTGELFF. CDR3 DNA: TGTGCCTGGAGTCCACGGTACACCGGGGAGCTGTTTTTT.

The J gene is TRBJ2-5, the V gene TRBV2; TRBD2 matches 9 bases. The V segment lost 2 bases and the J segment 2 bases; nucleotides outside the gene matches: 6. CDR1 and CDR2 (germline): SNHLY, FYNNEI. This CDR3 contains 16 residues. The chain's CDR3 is CASSELTSGLQETQYF. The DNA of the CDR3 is TGTGCCAGCAGTGAATTAACTAGCGGGTTGCAAGAGACCCAGTACTTC.

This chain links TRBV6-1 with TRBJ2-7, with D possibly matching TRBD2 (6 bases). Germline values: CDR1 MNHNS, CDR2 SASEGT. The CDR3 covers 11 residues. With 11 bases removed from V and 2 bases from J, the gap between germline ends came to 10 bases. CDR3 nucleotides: TGTGCCGGGGGGTTCCCCTACGAGCAGTACTTC. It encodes CAGGFPYEQYF.

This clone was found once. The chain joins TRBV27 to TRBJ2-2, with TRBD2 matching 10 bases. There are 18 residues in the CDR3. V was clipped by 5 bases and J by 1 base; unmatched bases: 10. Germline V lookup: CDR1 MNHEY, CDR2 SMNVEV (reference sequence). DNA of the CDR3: TGTGCCAGCAGTCCCCGAGCGAGACTAGCGGGGAACACCGGGGAGCTGTTTTTT. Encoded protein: CASSPRARLAGNTGELFF.

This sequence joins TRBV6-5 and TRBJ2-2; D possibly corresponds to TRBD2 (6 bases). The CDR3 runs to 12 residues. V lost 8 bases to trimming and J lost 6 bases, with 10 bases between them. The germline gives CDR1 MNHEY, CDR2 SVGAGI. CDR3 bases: TGTGCCAGCCGGAGGGTTCCCGGGGAGCTGTTTTTT. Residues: CASRRVPGELFF.

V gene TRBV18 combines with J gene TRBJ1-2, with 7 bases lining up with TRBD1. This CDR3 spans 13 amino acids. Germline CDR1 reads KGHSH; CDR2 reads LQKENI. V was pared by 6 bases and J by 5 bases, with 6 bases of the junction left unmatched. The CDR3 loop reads CASSLDREYGYTF. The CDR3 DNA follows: TGTGCCAGCTCCCTAGACAGGGAATATGGCTACACCTTC. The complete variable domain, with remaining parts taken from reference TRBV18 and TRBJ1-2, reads NAGVMQNPRHLVRRRGQEARLRCSPMKGHSHVYWYRQLPEEGLKFMVYLQKENIIDESGMPKERFSAEFPKEGPSILRIQQVVRGDSAAYFCASSLDREYGYTFGSGTRLTVV.

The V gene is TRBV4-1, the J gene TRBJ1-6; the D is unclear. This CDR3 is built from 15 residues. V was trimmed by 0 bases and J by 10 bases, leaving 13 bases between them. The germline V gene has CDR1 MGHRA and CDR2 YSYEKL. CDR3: CASSQESVSQSPLHF. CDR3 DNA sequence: TGCGCCAGCAGCCAAGAGTCTGTCTCCCAGTCACCCCTCCACTTT.

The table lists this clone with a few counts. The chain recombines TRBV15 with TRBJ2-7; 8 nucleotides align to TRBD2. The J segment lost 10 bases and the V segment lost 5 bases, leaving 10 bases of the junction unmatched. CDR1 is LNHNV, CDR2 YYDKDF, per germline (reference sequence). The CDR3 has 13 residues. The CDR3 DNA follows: TGTGCCACCAGCCCCCGGGAGGGCGCGGTACAGTACTTC. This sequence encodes CATSPREGAVQYF.

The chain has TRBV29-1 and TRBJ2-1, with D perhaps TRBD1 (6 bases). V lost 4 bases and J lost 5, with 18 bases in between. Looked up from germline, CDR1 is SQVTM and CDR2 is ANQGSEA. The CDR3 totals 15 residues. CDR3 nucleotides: TGCAGCGTTGCCCAAGGACAGATAAACAACAATGAGCAGTTCTTC. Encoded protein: CSVAQGQINNNEQFF.

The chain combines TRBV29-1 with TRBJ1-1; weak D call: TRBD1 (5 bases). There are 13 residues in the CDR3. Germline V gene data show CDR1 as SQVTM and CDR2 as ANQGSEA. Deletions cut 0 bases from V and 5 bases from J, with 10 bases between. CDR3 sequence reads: CSVEDRRGTEAFF. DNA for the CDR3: TGCAGCGTTGAAGATCGTCGGGGGACTGAAGCTTTCTTT.